The rows below give T cell receptor beta chains drawn from one sample of a study of cytomegalovirus exposure and HLA in healthy donors. Clones were read by immunoSEQ multiplex PCR, and TCRdb kept only the in-frame ones, dropping some. This repertoire shows some 150,000 clones, 55% to 80% found once; its top ten account for approximately 6.6%. The specimen sequenced was PBMCs. Receptors were obtained from an older woman in good health and CMV-seropositive. CDR3s include the opening cysteine and the closing phenylalanine or tryptophan. Each record gives: D gene, J gene, clone size, V gene, CDR3 DNA, CDR3 protein. D genes are given only for firm matches. The size entry is marked missing in some rows and otherwise reads once, few, many or a size class.

D gene: NA
J gene: TRBJ2-1
clone size: NA
V gene: TRBV28
CDR3 DNA: TGTGCCAGCAGCCCCTGGAGGCACCCGAGGGAGCAGTTCTTC
CDR3 protein: CASSPWRHPREQFF

D gene: TRBD2
J gene: TRBJ2-7
clone size: few
V gene: TRBV28
CDR3 DNA: TGTGCCAGCAGTTTATCGCGGACTAGCGGGAGGGCCGGCTACGAGCAGTACTTC
CDR3 protein: CASSLSRTSGRAGYEQYF

D gene: NA
J gene: TRBJ1-4
clone size: NA
V gene: TRBV28
CDR3 DNA: TGTGCCAGCGGCCCGGCAGGGAGGACTCCTGAGGAACTGTTTTTT
CDR3 protein: CASGPAGRTPEELFF

D gene: NA
J gene: TRBJ2-3
clone size: few
V gene: TRBV9
CDR3 DNA: TGTGCCAGCGGAGAGGGCACAGATACGCAGTATTTT
CDR3 protein: CASGEGTDTQYF

D gene: NA
J gene: TRBJ1-1
clone size: NA
V gene: TRBV10-1
CDR3 DNA: TGCGCCAGCAGTGAGGAGGGTCGGGCCTCTGAAGCTTTCTTT
CDR3 protein: CASSEEGRASEAFF

D gene: NA
J gene: TRBJ2-7
clone size: NA
V gene: TRBV5-4
CDR3 DNA: TGTGCCAGCAGTCTGGGGGGAGAGAACCCCCAGCAGTACTTC
CDR3 protein: CASSLGGENPQQYF

D gene: TRBD2
J gene: TRBJ2-3
clone size: NA
V gene: TRBV5-1
CDR3 DNA: TGCGCCAGCAGCTTGGAAGGTAGCGGGGCAGATACGCAGTATTTT
CDR3 protein: CASSLEGSGADTQYF

D gene: NA
J gene: TRBJ2-5
clone size: NA
V gene: TRBV7-2
CDR3 DNA: TGTGCCAGCAGCATAGACAGACAAGAGACCCAGTACTTC
CDR3 protein: CASSIDRQETQYF

D gene: TRBD2
J gene: TRBJ2-7
clone size: NA
V gene: TRBV28
CDR3 DNA: TGTGCCAGCAGTCTTATAGCGGGAGGGCCCACCTACGAGCAGTACTTC
CDR3 protein: CASSLIAGGPTYEQYF

D gene: NA
J gene: TRBJ1-3
clone size: NA
V gene: TRBV7-2
CDR3 DNA: TGTGCCAGCAGCTTCGAGTCCTCTGGAAACACCATATATTTT
CDR3 protein: CASSFESSGNTIYF

D gene: TRBD1
J gene: TRBJ2-2
clone size: NA
V gene: TRBV5-1
CDR3 DNA: TGCGCCAGCAGCTTGATGCGGACAGGGGGCGCGACCGGGGAGCTGTTTTTT
CDR3 protein: CASSLMRTGGATGELFF